This TCR beta chain was sequenced for a study of T cells in Graves' hyperthyroidism and ophthalmopathy. In patients aged 18 to 65, hyperthyroidism was newly diagnosed, with duration under 2 months. Orbital computed tomography and thyroid ultrasound, together with serum TRAb and thyroxine and clinical symptoms, were used for diagnoses. Amplified regions were TCR beta CDR3 sequences from RNA transcripts. Primed by the HTBI set, a first-round RT-PCR was run on the TCR CDR3. Each CDR3 protein is one row after TCRdb ran MiXCR on the multiplex PCR reads. The sample yields hundreds of thousands of distinct CDR3 sequences, more than 15% seen once. General study results and limits: Among thyroid clonotypes expanded above 0.001, most also appeared in blood.

This clonotype occurred many times. The antigen remains unidentified. Trimming cost V 7 bases and J 2 bases, with 13 bases left between them. The CDR3 runs 14 residues. Germline V gene data show CDR1 as MDHEN and CDR2 as SYDVKM. The chain couples TRBV28 to TRBJ2-3; no reliable D call. This receptor was obtained from a woman aged 18-29 years with Graves' hyperthyroidism. Sequencing input: blood. CDR3 DNA sequence: TGTGCCAGCACTCGACACGACCTCACAGATACGCAGTATTTT. Translating it yields CASTRHDLTDTQYF.